The source of this T cell receptor beta chain is a study of blood T cell repertoires in COVID-19. Study in general: From the United States, Italy and Spain came samples of acute and convalescent COVID-19. T cells, B-cell-depleted T cells, or PBMCs supplied cDNA or gDNA.

The CDR3 sequence is 12 residues long. Germline CDR1 MGHRA, CDR2 YSYEKL. V lost 3 bases, J lost 6 bases, and 6 bases lay in between. Recovery among Cohort 3 donors was established by two negative PCRs, clearance, or symptom resolution. Authors' data handling: Reference gene primer amplification gave estimated nucleated cell counts. Here immunoSEQ multiplex PCR was the method, and the copy in TCRdb shows in-frame clones only, minus some. The D gene and trimming were derived from the DNA, and the V and J assignments and clone size from that table. Of 250,000 to 350,000 clones in the sample, 85% were seen once.

Sequenced input: PBMCs or T cells enriched from blood (not recorded which). The source of this sequence is a woman in her fifties or sixties who had recovered from COVID-19. The V gene is TRBV4-1, the J gene TRBJ2-1; D not resolved. CDR3 sequence (DNA): TGCGCCAGCAGCCAGGCCTTCAATGAGCAGTTCTTC. It yields the protein CASSQAFNEQFF.